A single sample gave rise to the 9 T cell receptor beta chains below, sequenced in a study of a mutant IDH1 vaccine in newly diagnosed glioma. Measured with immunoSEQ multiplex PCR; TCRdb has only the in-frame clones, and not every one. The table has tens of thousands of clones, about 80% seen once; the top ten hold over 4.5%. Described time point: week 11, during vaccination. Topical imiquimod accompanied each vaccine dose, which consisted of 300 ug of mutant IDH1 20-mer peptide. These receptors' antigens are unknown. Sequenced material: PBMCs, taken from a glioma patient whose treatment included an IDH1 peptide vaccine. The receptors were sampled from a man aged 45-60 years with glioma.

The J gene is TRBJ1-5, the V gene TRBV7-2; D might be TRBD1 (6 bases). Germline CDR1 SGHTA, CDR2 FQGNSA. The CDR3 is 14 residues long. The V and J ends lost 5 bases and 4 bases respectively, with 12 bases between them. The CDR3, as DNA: TGTGCCAGCAGCGGGGGCAGTCTAAATCAGCCCCAGCATTTT. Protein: CASSGGSLNQPQHF.

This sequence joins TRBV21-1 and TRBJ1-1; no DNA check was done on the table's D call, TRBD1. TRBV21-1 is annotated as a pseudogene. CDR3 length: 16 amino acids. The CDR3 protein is CATSGQGGPMNTEAFF. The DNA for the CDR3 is TGTGCCACCTCCGGACAGGGGGGCCCTATGAACACTGAAGCTTTCTTT.

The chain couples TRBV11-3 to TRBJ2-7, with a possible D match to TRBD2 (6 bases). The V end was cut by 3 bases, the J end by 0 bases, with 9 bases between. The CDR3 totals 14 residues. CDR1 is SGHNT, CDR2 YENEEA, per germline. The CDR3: CASSLDGSSYEQYF. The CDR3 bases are TGTGCCAGCAGCTTGGACGGGAGCTCCTACGAGCAGTACTTC.

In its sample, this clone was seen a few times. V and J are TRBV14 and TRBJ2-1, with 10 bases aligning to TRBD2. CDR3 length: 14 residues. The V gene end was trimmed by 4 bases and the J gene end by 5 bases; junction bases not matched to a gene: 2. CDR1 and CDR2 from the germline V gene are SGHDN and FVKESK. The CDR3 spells CASSRTSGDNEQFF. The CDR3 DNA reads TGTGCCAGCAGCCGTACTAGCGGGGACAATGAGCAGTTCTTC.

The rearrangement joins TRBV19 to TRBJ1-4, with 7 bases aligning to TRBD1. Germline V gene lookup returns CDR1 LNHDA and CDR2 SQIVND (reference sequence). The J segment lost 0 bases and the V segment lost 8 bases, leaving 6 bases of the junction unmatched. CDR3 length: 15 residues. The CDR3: CASQTGLSTNEKLFF. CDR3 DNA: TGTGCCAGTCAGACAGGGCTATCAACTAATGAAAAACTGTTTTTT.

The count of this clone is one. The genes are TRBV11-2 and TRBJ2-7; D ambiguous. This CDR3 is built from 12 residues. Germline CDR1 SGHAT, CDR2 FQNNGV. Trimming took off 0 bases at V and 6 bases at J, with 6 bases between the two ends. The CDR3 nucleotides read TGTGCCAGCAGCTTAGACTTTCGCGAGCAGTACTTC. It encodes CASSLDFREQYF.

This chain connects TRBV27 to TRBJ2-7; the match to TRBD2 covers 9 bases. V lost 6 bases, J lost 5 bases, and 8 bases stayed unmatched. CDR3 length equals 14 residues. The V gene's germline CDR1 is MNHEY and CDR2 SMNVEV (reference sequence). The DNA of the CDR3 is TGTGCCAGCAGCCGTAGCGGGAGTATCGACGAGCAGTACTTC. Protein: CASSRSGSIDEQYF.

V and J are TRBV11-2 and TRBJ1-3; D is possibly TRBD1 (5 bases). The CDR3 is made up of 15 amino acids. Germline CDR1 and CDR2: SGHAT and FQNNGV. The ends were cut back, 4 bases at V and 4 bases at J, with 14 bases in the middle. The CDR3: CASSSRTPKGNTIYF. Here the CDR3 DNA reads TGTGCCAGCAGCTCCAGGACACCCAAGGGAAACACCATATATTTT.

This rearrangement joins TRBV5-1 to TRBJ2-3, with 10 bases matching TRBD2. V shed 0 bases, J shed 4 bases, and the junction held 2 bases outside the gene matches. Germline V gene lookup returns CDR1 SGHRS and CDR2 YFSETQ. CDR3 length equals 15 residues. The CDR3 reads CASSLASGSPDTQYF. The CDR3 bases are TGCGCCAGCAGCTTGGCTAGCGGGAGTCCAGATACGCAGTATTTT.